A selection of T cell receptor beta chains follows, all from one sample in a study of blood T cell repertoires in COVID-19. Clones were sequenced by immunoSEQ multiplex PCR, and TCRdb holds only the in-frame ones, with some missing. The sample contains over 110,000 clones, about 87% of which appear only once. The sample consisted of peripheral blood. The origin of the receptors is a human donor in a cohort sampled during active COVID-19. The CDR3 runs from the conserved cysteine through the conserved F or W. A D gene is named only where the DNA matches it firmly. Rows may omit the clone size; those that give it use once, few, many or a size class.

D | size | J | V | DNA | CDR3
TRBD1 | - | TRBJ1-1 | TRBV18 | TGTGCCAGCTCGGACAGGGATGGGGACACTGAAGCTTTCTTT | CASSDRDGDTEAFF
TRBD1 | once | TRBJ2-2 | TRBV5-5 | TGTGCCAGCAGCTGGGGGACAGTGAACACCGGGGAGCTGTTTTTT | CASSWGTVNTGELFF
- | - | TRBJ2-4 | TRBV19 | TGTGCCAGTAGTCCCCTAGGTTCGTACATTCAGTACTTC | CASSPLGSYIQYF
- | - | TRBJ1-6 | TRBV3-1/TRBV3-2 | TGTGCCAGCAGCCAAGTTCCCCGACAAGGATACAATTCACCCCTCCACTTT | CASSQVPRQGYNSPLHF
TRBD1 | - | TRBJ1-1 | TRBV5-1 | TGCGCCAGCAGCTTGGGGCAGGGGGGCACTGAAGCTTTCTTT | CASSLGQGGTEAFF
TRBD1 | - | TRBJ2-2 | TRBV4-2 | TGTGCCAGCAGCTGGGGACAGGGGGGAAACACCGGGGAGCTGTTTTTT | CASSWGQGGNTGELFF
- | - | TRBJ2-5 | TRBV24-1 | TGTGCCACCAGTAGTCAGGGGGGACAAGAGACCCAGTACTTC | CATSSQGGQETQYF
- | - | TRBJ1-3 | TRBV11-2 | TGTGCCAGCAGCTTAGGTCAGGGCAAGGTCAACACCATATATTTT | CASSLGQGKVNTIYF
- | - | TRBJ1-4 | TRBV7-2 | TGTGCCAGCAGCTTAGGACATATTGCAACTAATGAAAAACTGTTTTTT | CASSLGHIATNEKLFF
TRBD1 | - | TRBJ1-4 | TRBV18 | TGTGCCAGCTCAGCCCTTACAGGGGAGAATGAAAAACTGTTTTTT | CASSALTGENEKLFF
- | - | TRBJ2-1 | TRBV5-1 | TGCGCCAGCAGCTTGGAAGGGGTGCAGTTCTTC | CASSLEGVQFF
- | - | TRBJ1-4 | TRBV15 | TGTGCCACCAGCAGAGAAAGAGGGACTAATGAAAAACTGTTTTTT | CATSRERGTNEKLFF
TRBD1 | - | TRBJ2-2 | TRBV5-1 | TGCGCCAGCAGCTTGGAGCCGGGACAGGGGGCCTACGGGGAGCTGTTTTTT | CASSLEPGQGAYGELFF
TRBD1 | few | TRBJ1-2 | TRBV5-1 | TGCGCCAGCAGCAACTTAGAGGGGGCAGATAGCTACACCTTC | CASSNLEGADSYTF
- | - | TRBJ2-7 | TRBV3-1/TRBV3-2 | TGTGCCAGCAGCCTAGGGGGGGTTAACTACGAGCAGTACTTC | CASSLGGVNYEQYF
- | - | TRBJ2-2 | TRBV11-2 | TGTGCCAGCAGCTTAGACTCCCTGAACACCGGGGAGCTGTTTTTT | CASSLDSLNTGELFF
TRBD1 | - | TRBJ1-4 | TRBV3-1/TRBV3-2 | TGTGCCAGCAGCCTCCAGGGGGCGCAGGAAAAACTGTTTTTT | CASSLQGAQEKLFF
TRBD1 | - | TRBJ1-5 | TRBV7-8 | TGTGCCAGCAGCTTGACAGGGAGGAATCAGCCCCAGCATTTT | CASSLTGRNQPQHF
- | - | TRBJ2-3 | TRBV4-3 | TGCGCCAGCAGCAACCCCGGGGGTTCTCGCTCTAGCACAGATACGCAGTATTTT | CASSNPGGSRSSTDTQYF
- | - | TRBJ1-2 | TRBV6-1 | TGTGCCAGCAGTGAAGCGAATGGGGCCCGTGGCTACACCTTC | CASSEANGARGYTF
TRBD1 | - | TRBJ1-1 | TRBV5-6 | TGTGCCAGCAGCATTGAGCAGGGGGCGGGGACTGAAGCTTTCTTT | CASSIEQGAGTEAFF
- | - | TRBJ1-1 | TRBV2 | TGTGCCAGCAAGTACAGCTCCGAAGCTTTCTTT | CASKYSSEAFF
- | - | TRBJ2-1 | TRBV11-1 | TGTGCCAGCAGCCACCTCCGGGGGGCCGATGGTGAGCAGTTCTTC | CASSHLRGADGEQFF
TRBD2 | - | TRBJ2-1 | TRBV3-1/TRBV3-2 | TGTGCCAGCAGCCAAATGGGCGGGGGGGCTGGTGAGCAGTTCTTC | CASSQMGGGAGEQFF
TRBD1 | - | TRBJ2-5 | TRBV27 | TGTGCCAGCAGTTCTTCCTGGGACAGGCAAGAGACCCAGTACTTC | CASSSSWDRQETQYF
TRBD1 | - | TRBJ1-2 | TRBV4-1 | TGCGCCAGCAGCCAAGGAGGGACAGTAATTACCTATGGCTACACCTTC | CASSQGGTVITYGYTF
- | few | TRBJ1-2 | TRBV6-5 | TGTGCCAGCAGTTACCAGGGCGGACGACCCTACACCTTC | CASSYQGGRPYTF
TRBD2 | few | TRBJ2-5 | TRBV7-2 | TGTGCCAGCAGCTTAGTGGGAGGTCCGCGGGGGGAGACCCAGTACTTC | CASSLVGGPRGETQYF
- | - | TRBJ1-2 | TRBV7-9 | TGTGCCAGCAGCTCCGGACAGCGGTATGGCTACACCTTC | CASSSGQRYGYTF